The rows below give T cell receptor beta chains drawn from one sample of a study of blood T cell repertoires in COVID-19. Sequenced by immunoSEQ multiplex PCR; TCRdb stores in-frame clones only, minus some. The data hold about 270,000 clones, with approximately 88% observed a single time. The sample consisted of PBMCs or T cells enriched from blood (not recorded which). The receptors come from a woman aged 40-49 years with acute COVID-19. The CDR3 runs from the conserved cysteine through the conserved F or W. D genes are given only for firm matches. Where a row states a size, it is once, few, many or the class of an expanded clone; other rows omit it.

abundance: -; j_gene: TRBJ1-1; d_gene: -; v_gene: TRBV7-9; CDR3nt: TGTGCCAGCAGCTTAGGGGCAGGGAAAGCTTTCTTT; CDR3aa: CASSLGAGKAFF
abundance: once; j_gene: TRBJ1-4; d_gene: -; v_gene: TRBV30; CDR3nt: TGTGCCTGGAGCGCTCGGGGGTCTTTGGCCGAAAAACTGTTTTTT; CDR3aa: CAWSARGSLAEKLFF
abundance: -; j_gene: TRBJ1-2; d_gene: TRBD1; v_gene: TRBV19; CDR3nt: TGTGCCAGTAGTCACCCTGAACAGGGGGCATACTATGGCTACACCTTC; CDR3aa: CASSHPEQGAYYGYTF
abundance: -; j_gene: TRBJ2-5; d_gene: -; v_gene: TRBV7-2; CDR3nt: TGTGCCAGCAGCTTCCGTTCAACACAAGAGACCCAGTACTTC; CDR3aa: CASSFRSTQETQYF
abundance: -; j_gene: TRBJ1-3; d_gene: -; v_gene: TRBV5-5; CDR3nt: TGTGCCAGCAGCAGCAGGGCCAGCTCTGGAAACACCATATATTTT; CDR3aa: CASSSRASSGNTIYF
abundance: few; j_gene: TRBJ2-1; d_gene: TRBD2; v_gene: TRBV3-1/TRBV3-2; CDR3nt: TGTGCCAGCAGCCAAGTCGTGCTAGCGGCGTCCAATGAGCAGTTCTTC; CDR3aa: CASSQVVLAASNEQFF
abundance: few; j_gene: TRBJ2-3; d_gene: -; v_gene: TRBV7-2; CDR3nt: TGTGCCAGCAGCTTAGCGCACGGGAGCACAGATACGCAGTATTTT; CDR3aa: CASSLAHGSTDTQYF
abundance: -; j_gene: TRBJ1-1; d_gene: -; v_gene: TRBV6-2/TRBV6-3; CDR3nt: TGTGCCAGCAGTTACTTCGGGGGTCTGGACACTGAAGCTTTCTTT; CDR3aa: CASSYFGGLDTEAFF
abundance: -; j_gene: TRBJ1-3; d_gene: TRBD1; v_gene: TRBV7-9; CDR3nt: TGTGCCAGCAGCGCAGACGCGGGACAGGGGGCGGTTGGAAACACCATATATTTT; CDR3aa: CASSADAGQGAVGNTIYF
abundance: -; j_gene: TRBJ2-3; d_gene: TRBD2; v_gene: TRBV11-3; CDR3nt: TGTGCCAGCAGCGAACAATGGGGACTAGCGGGAGGTAGAGATACGCAGTATTTT; CDR3aa: CASSEQWGLAGGRDTQYF
abundance: -; j_gene: TRBJ2-3; d_gene: -; v_gene: TRBV12-3/TRBV12-4; CDR3nt: TGTGCCAGCAGCCGCAGATCAGATACGCAGTATTTT; CDR3aa: CASSRRSDTQYF
abundance: once; j_gene: TRBJ2-5; d_gene: -; v_gene: TRBV28; CDR3nt: TGTGCCAGCAGTTTAACAGGGGGGGGAGAGACCCAGTACTTC; CDR3aa: CASSLTGGGETQYF
abundance: -; j_gene: TRBJ2-1; d_gene: -; v_gene: TRBV13; CDR3nt: TGTGCCAGCAGCTTTGTTGGGCGAGTCGGGATCTACAATGAGCAGTTCTTC; CDR3aa: CASSFVGRVGIYNEQFF
abundance: -; j_gene: TRBJ2-7; d_gene: TRBD2; v_gene: TRBV7-3; CDR3nt: TGTGCCAGCAGCTCCCCGGGGACTAGCGGGAGGGGCGAGCAGTACTTC; CDR3aa: CASSSPGTSGRGEQYF
abundance: -; j_gene: TRBJ1-1; d_gene: -; v_gene: TRBV10-3; CDR3nt: TGTGCCATCAGATTGTCGTGGAACACTGAAGCTTTCTTT; CDR3aa: CAIRLSWNTEAFF
abundance: -; j_gene: TRBJ2-1; d_gene: TRBD2; v_gene: TRBV2; CDR3nt: TGTGCCAGCAGACCGGGACTAGCGGGCCTAAACTCCTACAATGAGCAGTTCTTC; CDR3aa: CASRPGLAGLNSYNEQFF
abundance: -; j_gene: TRBJ2-3; d_gene: -; v_gene: TRBV3-1/TRBV3-2; CDR3nt: TGTGCCAGCAGCCAAGGCCAGGGCTCAGATACGCAGTATTTT; CDR3aa: CASSQGQGSDTQYF
abundance: -; j_gene: TRBJ1-5; d_gene: -; v_gene: TRBV28; CDR3nt: TGTGCCAGCAGCCTACCTATACAGGGCCATACCTATCAGCCCCAGCATTTT; CDR3aa: CASSLPIQGHTYQPQHF
abundance: -; j_gene: TRBJ2-7; d_gene: TRBD1; v_gene: TRBV5-1; CDR3nt: TGCGCCAGCAGCCAAGACAGGGCTACCTACGAGCAGTACTTC; CDR3aa: CASSQDRATYEQYF
abundance: -; j_gene: TRBJ2-5; d_gene: -; v_gene: TRBV20-1; CDR3nt: TGCAGTGCTAGTCAGCAGACTAGACAAGAGACCCAGTACTTC; CDR3aa: CSASQQTRQETQYF
abundance: once; j_gene: TRBJ1-1; d_gene: -; v_gene: TRBV5-6; CDR3nt: TGTGCCAGCAGCTACACCGAAATTGAAGCTTTCTTT; CDR3aa: CASSYTEIEAFF
abundance: -; j_gene: TRBJ2-5; d_gene: -; v_gene: TRBV5-1; CDR3nt: TGCGCCAGCAGCGTTTATCCCGGGGAGACCCAGTACTTC; CDR3aa: CASSVYPGETQYF
abundance: -; j_gene: TRBJ2-5; d_gene: -; v_gene: TRBV5-4; CDR3nt: TGTGCCAGCAGCTTGGGTAGCGGAGAGACCCAGTACTTC; CDR3aa: CASSLGSGETQYF
abundance: -; j_gene: TRBJ1-2; d_gene: -; v_gene: TRBV5-1; CDR3nt: TGCGCCAGCAGCTTGGAAGCAGGCTATGGCTACACCTTC; CDR3aa: CASSLEAGYGYTF
abundance: -; j_gene: TRBJ1-3; d_gene: -; v_gene: TRBV10-3; CDR3nt: TGTGCCATCAGTGTGGGTCCAGGGGAGTTGAACACCATATATTTT; CDR3aa: CAISVGPGELNTIYF
abundance: -; j_gene: TRBJ1-3; d_gene: -; v_gene: TRBV18; CDR3nt: TGTGCCAGCTCACCACCCTCAGGGGCTGCTGGAAACACCATATATTTT; CDR3aa: CASSPPSGAAGNTIYF
abundance: -; j_gene: TRBJ2-1; d_gene: TRBD2; v_gene: TRBV19; CDR3nt: TGTGCCAGTAGTATGAACCGGGGACTAGCGGGAGATGAGCAGTTCTTC; CDR3aa: CASSMNRGLAGDEQFF
abundance: -; j_gene: TRBJ2-5; d_gene: -; v_gene: TRBV6-2/TRBV6-3; CDR3nt: TGTGCCAGCAGCAAGGGCACAGGCAATTTTGGGGAGACCCAGTACTTC; CDR3aa: CASSKGTGNFGETQYF
abundance: -; j_gene: TRBJ2-5; d_gene: TRBD1; v_gene: TRBV5-1; CDR3nt: TGCGCCAGCAGCTTTCCGGGACAGGGGTGGGAGACCCAGTACTTC; CDR3aa: CASSFPGQGWETQYF